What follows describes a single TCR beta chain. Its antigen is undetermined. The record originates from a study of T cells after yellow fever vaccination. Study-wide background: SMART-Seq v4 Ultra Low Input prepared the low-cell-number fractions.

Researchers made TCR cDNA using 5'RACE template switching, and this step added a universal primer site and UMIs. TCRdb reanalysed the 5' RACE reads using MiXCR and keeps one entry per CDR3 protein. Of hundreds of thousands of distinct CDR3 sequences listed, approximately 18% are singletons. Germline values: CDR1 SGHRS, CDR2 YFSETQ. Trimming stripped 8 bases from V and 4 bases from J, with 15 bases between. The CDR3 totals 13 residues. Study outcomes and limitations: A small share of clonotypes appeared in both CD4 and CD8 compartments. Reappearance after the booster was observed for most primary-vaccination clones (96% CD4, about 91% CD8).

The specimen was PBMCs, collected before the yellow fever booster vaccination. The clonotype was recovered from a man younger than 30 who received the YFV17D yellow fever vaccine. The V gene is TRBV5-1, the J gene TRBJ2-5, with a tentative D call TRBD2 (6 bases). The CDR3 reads CASRGDWGETQYF. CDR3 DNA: TGCGCCAGTCGCGGGGATTGGGGAGAGACCCAGTACTTC.